This TCR beta chain was sequenced in a study of blood T cell repertoires in COVID-19. Here immunoSEQ multiplex PCR was the method, and the copy in TCRdb shows in-frame clones only, minus some. This sample has 16,000 or so clones; around nine tenths occur once, and the top ten carry approximately 14%. V gave up 0 bases and J gave up 9 bases; unmatched junction bases: 14. CDR1 SGHTA and CDR2 FQGNSA come from the germline V gene. The CDR3 sequence is 17 residues long. This TCR came from a human donor in a cohort sampled during active COVID-19. What was sequenced was peripheral blood. V is TRBV7-2 and J is TRBJ2-3, with 8 nucleotides matching TRBD2. CDR3 bases: TGTGCCAGCAGCTTAGCGGCGGGGGGAGCTCCTACCGGGACGCAGTATTTT. It encodes CASSLAAGGAPTGTQYF.